The 19 T cell receptor beta chains below all came from one sample that was sequenced in a study of cytomegalovirus exposure and HLA in healthy donors. The PCR contained 60 Vbeta and 13 Jbeta primers. Assay used: immunoSEQ multiplex PCR; TCRdb lists only in-frame clones, some missing. This sample has some 140,000 clones, with approximately 70% found just once. Sequencing input: PBMCs. These receptor sequences come from a human donor in good health.

This clone was detected a few times. The rearrangement joins TRBV5-1 to TRBJ2-7, with 11 bases identical to TRBD2. Germline assignment: CDR1 SGHRS and CDR2 YFSETQ. There are 15 residues in the CDR3. With V trimmed by 0 bases and J by 6 bases, 5 bases remained unmatched. CDR3 loop: CASSLATSGSIEQYF. CDR3 nucleotides: TGCGCCAGCAGCTTGGCTACTAGCGGGAGTATCGAGCAGTACTTC.

The chain combines TRBV9 with TRBJ1-4; TRBD1 matches 7 bases. Germline trimming cut 4 bases from V and 7 bases from J; bases unmatched to any gene: 13. The CDR3 totals 16 residues. Per germline, CDR1 SGDLS and CDR2 YYNGEE. In nucleotides, the CDR3 is TGTGCCAGCAGCCCCCGGGTAGGGGGCGTTGGTGAAAAACTGTTTTTT. Amino acid sequence: CASSPRVGGVGEKLFF.

This clone was observed a few times. The chain carries TRBV5-8 and TRBJ2-7; 7 bases fit TRBD1. Germline loops: CDR1 SGHTS, CDR2 YDEGEE. The CDR3 is 16 residues long. V lost 2 bases and J lost 0; bases outside the gene matches: 8. The CDR3 spells CASSLDSGTASYEQYF. The CDR3 nucleotides are TGTGCCAGCAGCTTAGACTCCGGGACAGCCTCCTACGAGCAGTACTTC.

This rearrangement joins TRBV28 to TRBJ1-5; 7 bases are a match to TRBD1. The CDR3 loop spans 14 amino acids. Germline V CDR1 and CDR2: MDHEN, SYDVKM. J was trimmed by 5 bases and V by 6 bases; bases with no gene match: 7. Here the CDR3 reads CASRAGTAYQPQHF. The CDR3 bases are TGTGCCAGCAGAGCCGGGACAGCCTATCAGCCCCAGCATTTT.

The chain has TRBV28 and TRBJ1-4; D ambiguous. The germline gives CDR1 MDHEN, CDR2 SYDVKM. Between the trimmed V and J ends, which lost 7 bases and 11 bases, there was a span of 17 bases. The CDR3 has 13 residues. The DNA for the CDR3 is TGTGCCAGCAACCCAGTCGCGGCGAGGAAACTGTTTTTT. Translated: CASNPVAARKLFF.

The chain carries TRBV2 and TRBJ1-5, with 7 bases fitting TRBD1. The CDR3 length is 15 residues. Per germline, CDR1 SNHLY and CDR2 FYNNEI. Trimming cost V 5 bases and J 2 bases; bases outside gene matches: 6. The CDR3: CASSRDRDRNQPQHF. DNA of the CDR3: TGTGCCAGCAGTCGAGACAGGGACCGCAATCAGCCCCAGCATTTT. Filled out from reference TRBV2 and TRBJ1-5, the complete variable domain reads EPEVTQTPSHQVTQMGQEVILRCVPISNHLYFYWYRQILGQKVEFLVSFYNNEISEKSEIFDDQFSVERPDGSNFTLKIRSTKLEDSAMYFCASSRDRDRNQPQHFGDGTRLSIL.

The rearrangement links TRBV9 to TRBJ2-3, with 8 bases that match TRBD2. V dropped 0 bases and J dropped 0; count of bases not matched to a gene: 3. This CDR3 has 16 amino acids. Germline lookup yields CDR1 SGDLS and CDR2 YYNGEE. CDR3 bases: TGTGCCAGCAGCGTAGTCGGGAGGGGTAGCACAGATACGCAGTATTTT. Its translation: CASSVVGRGSTDTQYF. The full variable domain, rest sourced from reference TRBV9 and TRBJ2-3, is DSGVTQTPKHLITATGQRVTLRCSPRSGDLSVYWYQQSLDQGLQFLIQYYNGEERAKGNILERFSAQQFPDLHSELNLSSLELGDSALYFCASSVVGRGSTDTQYFGPGTRLTVL.

As regards this clone: Distinct nucleotide sequences in the sample also encode this CDR3. The chain employs TRBV4-1 and TRBJ2-3, with D unclear. Germline V gene sequence: CDR1 MGHRA, CDR2 YSYEKL. The CDR3 extends over 13 amino acids. The V end was cut by 3 bases, the J end by 1 base, with 5 bases between. DNA of the CDR3: TGCGCCAGCAGCCAGCAGGGCACAGATACGCAGTATTTT. This gives the protein CASSQQGTDTQYF.

CDR3 in amino acids: CASSEPDSYSYEQYF. As DNA, the CDR3 is TGCGCCAGCAGTGAGCCGGACAGTTACTCCTACGAGCAGTACTTC. The J gene is TRBJ2-7, the V gene TRBV10-2; D perhaps matches TRBD1 (6 bases). The CDR3 runs to 15 residues. V shed 2 bases and J shed 0 bases, with 11 bases lying between them. Germline CDR1 WSHSY, CDR2 SAAADI.

The chain has TRBV5-1 and TRBJ2-3; D possibly corresponds to TRBD2 (5 bases). Trimming pared 4 bases from V and 2 bases from J, leaving 11 bases between. The V gene's germline CDR1 is SGHRS and CDR2 YFSETQ. The CDR3 length is 14 residues. For the CDR3, the DNA is TGCGCCAGCAGCCCACTAGTGGCCACAGATACGCAGTATTTT. Residues: CASSPLVATDTQYF.

This chain links TRBV28 with TRBJ2-7; a possible D gene is TRBD1 (6 bases). This CDR3 region has 14 residues. V lost 7 bases and J 6 bases, leaving 19 bases between the germline ends. CDR1 is MDHEN, CDR2 SYDVKM, per germline. The CDR3 spells CASMQGPVLGEQYF. In nucleotides, the CDR3 is TGTGCCAGCATGCAGGGGCCGGTTCTAGGCGAGCAGTACTTC. Drawing the rest from reference TRBV28 and TRBJ2-7, the complete variable domain is DVKVTQSSRYLVKRTGEKVFLECVQDMDHENMFWYRQDPGLGLRLIYFSYDVKMKEKGDIPEGYSVSREKKERFSLILESASTNQTSMYLCASMQGPVLGEQYFGPGTRLTVT.

V is TRBV15 and J is TRBJ2-1, with D possibly matching TRBD1 (6 bases). The V end was cut by 5 bases, the J end by 8 bases, with 16 bases between. The CDR3 length is 14 residues. Germline V gene lookup returns CDR1 LNHNV and CDR2 YYDKDF (reference sequence). CDR3 bases: TGTGCCACCAGCGGCACAGGGCCCGGCTATGAGCAGTTCTTC. The encoded protein is CATSGTGPGYEQFF. Looking up the rest from reference TRBV15 and TRBJ2-1 gives the full variable domain: DAMVIQNPRYQVTQFGKPVTLSCSQTLNHNVMYWYQQKSSQAPKLLFHYYDKDFNNEADTPDNFQSRRPNTSFCFLDIRSPGLGDTAMYLCATSGTGPGYEQFFGPGTRLTVL.

The rearrangement links TRBV6-4 to TRBJ1-5, with D perhaps TRBD1 (5 bases). Germline CDR1 is MRHNA and CDR2 is SNTAGT. The CDR3 totals 13 residues. V was trimmed by 4 bases and J by 5 bases, leaving 9 bases between them. CDR3 loop: CASSVGRDQPQHF. The CDR3 nucleotides are TGTGCCAGCAGTGTTGGCAGGGATCAGCCCCAGCATTTT.

V gene TRBV7-8 combines with J gene TRBJ1-3; tentative D call: TRBD1 (6 bases). The germline CDR1 and CDR2 sequences are SGHVS and FQNEAQ. The CDR3 totals 17 residues. V gave up 7 bases and J gave up 0 bases, with 19 bases separating them. CDR3 DNA: TGTGCCAGCACTAAAAGCAGGGGCTCCCGCTCTGGAAACACCATATATTTT. Translation gives CASTKSRGSRSGNTIYF. Combining the CDR3 with reference TRBV7-8 and TRBJ1-3 gives the whole variable domain GAGVSQSPRYKVAKRGQDVALRCDPISGHVSLFWYQQALGQGPEFLTYFQNEAQLDKSGLPSDRFFAERPEGSVSTLKIQRTQQEDSAVYLCASTKSRGSRSGNTIYFGEGSWLTVV.

The chain joins TRBV6-6 to TRBJ2-1, with D possibly TRBD2 on 6 matching bases. CDR1 and CDR2 (germline): MNHNY, SVGAGI (reference sequence). This CDR3 contains 15 residues. V was trimmed by 2 bases and J by 3 bases, leaving 11 bases between them. CDR3: CASSYTGANYNEQFF. CDR3 coding DNA: TGTGCCAGCAGTTACACGGGAGCCAACTACAATGAGCAGTTCTTC.

The chain links TRBV9 to TRBJ1-4, with D possibly being TRBD1 (6 bases). The germline V and J ends were trimmed by 0 bases and 0 bases, with 15 bases remaining between them. This CDR3 region has 18 residues. In germline, CDR1 is SGDLS, CDR2 YYNGEE. DNA of the CDR3: TGTGCCAGCAGCGTAGAGGCAGGGGAACTCCCAACTAATGAAAAACTGTTTTTT. The encoded protein is CASSVEAGELPTNEKLFF.

The chain employs TRBV18 and TRBJ1-5; possibly TRBD1 for D (5 bases). CDR3 size: 16 residues. Germline V gene lookup returns CDR1 KGHSH and CDR2 LQKENI. Trimming pared 5 bases from V and 1 base from J, leaving 15 bases between. CDR3 in amino acids: CASSAVGGRSNQPQHF. The DNA for the CDR3 is TGTGCCAGCTCAGCGGTGGGGGGACGGAGCAATCAGCCCCAGCATTTT.

This chain uses TRBV27 with TRBJ2-2; TRBD2 matches 10 bases. The trim removed 6 bases at V and 1 base at J, leaving 5 bases unmatched. This CDR3 contains 16 residues. The germline V gene has CDR1 MNHEY and CDR2 SMNVEV (reference sequence). CDR3 DNA sequence: TGTGCCAGCAGAACCATAGCGGGAGGGAACACCGGGGAGCTGTTTTTT. Amino acid sequence: CASRTIAGGNTGELFF.

This chain uses TRBV4-1 with TRBJ2-3; 7 bases align to TRBD1. Germline V gives CDR1 MGHRA, CDR2 YSYEKL. The CDR3 loop spans 16 amino acids. With V trimmed by 3 bases and J by 7 bases, 13 bases remained unmatched. This CDR3 reads CASSQATGQYLNTQYF. The CDR3 coding sequence is TGCGCCAGCAGCCAGGCTACGGGACAGTACTTAAATACGCAGTATTTT.